This TCR beta chain is from a study of CD8 T cells in ankylosing spondylitis listed by TCRdb under 2017. With respect to the entire study: To find TCR variants linked to disease, the study profiled T cell receptor beta repertoires in ankylosing spondylitis patients and healthy donors. The whole study cohort included 108 healthy donors and 25 ankylosing spondylitis patients. Peripheral blood was sampled, and synovial fluid was also collected from ankylosing spondylitis patients. General conclusions and limits of the study: In peripheral blood, the disease-linked clones were found at relatively low frequencies and had a CD8+ phenotype. A TCR beta motif of 8 or 9 highly homologous amino acid variants appeared characteristic of blood from ankylosing spondylitis patients. Some motif variants had previously been reported in the synovial fluid and blood of reactive arthritis patients, which suggests shared mechanisms of disease initiation. According to the report, matched synovial fluid samples from ankylosing spondylitis patients were significantly enriched for the disease-linked clones.

This clonotype was counted at least ten times. Its antigen remains undetermined. No base-level quality is on record; no much larger clone is a single base apart. The sample was run on an Illumina HiSeq 2500. TCR beta libraries were prepared by quantitative 5'-RACE with molecular barcodes. Per the original workflow: A new computational method based on a probabilistic model of VDJ rearrangement was used to identify disease-linked TCR variants. TCRdb trimmed the raw reads at Q25, called clones with MiXCR and kept productive beta chains. Merged by CDR3 protein, the rows form single entries marked with the most common genes and DNA. TCRdb's processing, not the authors' own work, is the source of the V and J calls. The sample has roughly 470,000 distinct CDR3 sequences on record, roughly a quarter of them singletons. The ten largest clones capture over 0.8% of the sample. Trimming removed 6 bases from V and 6 bases from J, leaving 14 bases between the germline ends. As encoded in the germline V gene, CDR1 is MNHEY while CDR2 is SVGEGT. Taken from cysteine to phenylalanine, the CDR3 has 13 residues. The read is trimmed to its CDR3 DNA, 39 bases read in frame from base 1.

The clonotype comes from a male donor with ankylosing spondylitis. Sequencing input: blood, either unsorted or a sorted T cell fraction (not recorded which). The chain joins TRBV6-2 or TRBV6-3 to TRBJ1-1; the D gene remains uncertain. The CDR3 reads as follows: CASSLNPRAEAFF. In nucleotides, the sequence is TGTGCCAGCAGCCTTAACCCCCGGGCTGAAGCTTTCTTT.